The entry below gives a single T cell receptor beta chain sequence along with its context. Its antigen is currently unknown. The data were produced by immunoSEQ multiplex PCR, yet TCRdb's version contains in-frame clones alone and is incomplete. This repertoire shows 20,000 to 25,000 clones, roughly 90% found once; its top ten account for approximately 0.7%. The germline V gene has CDR1 SNHLY and CDR2 FYNNEI. The CDR3 length is 15 residues. V was trimmed by 3 bases and J by 7 bases, leaving 15 bases between them. This sample is drawn from a study of T cell repertoires and Cas9 in healthy adults. Overall study context: CD4 and CD8 compartments: SpCas9-reactive T cells profiled for potency, cytotoxicity, lineage.

Study-level results: SpCas9-reactive effector T cells were reportedly restrained in vitro by SpCas9-reactive regulatory T cells.

The chain combines TRBV2 with TRBJ2-2; a possible D gene is TRBD2 (5 bases). The sample consisted of CD4+ effector T cells (CD127+, CD25-, CD137-, CD154-) from PBMCs; culture status not recorded. The clonotype was recovered from a human donor in good health. The CDR3 spells CASSERVGRDGELFF. CDR3 in DNA: TGTGCCAGCAGTGAGAGGGTCGGGCGAGACGGGGAGCTGTTTTTT.